This is a list of T cell receptor beta chains from one sample in a study of blood T cell repertoires in COVID-19. Sequencing was performed with immunoSEQ multiplex PCR; in TCRdb, only in-frame clones are kept and a portion is missing. The profile shows a few hundred thousand clones, about 88% of them singletons. The sequenced sample consisted of PBMCs or T cells enriched from blood (not recorded which). The origin of the receptors is a man under 40 with acute COVID-19. The conserved cysteine and the conserved F or W are not part of the CDR3 here. The order of the fields is V gene, J gene, CDR3 protein.

TRBV20-1,TRBJ2-4,SASRRGAKNIQY
TRBV5-4,TRBJ2-3,ATQEIGGGPILYSDTQY
TRBV11-2,TRBJ1-2,ASSLDRDRYYGYT
TRBV5-1,TRBJ1-6,ASSLSSTGGQSPLH
TRBV19,TRBJ1-5,ASSIQGLGQPQH
TRBV6-5,TRBJ1-1,ASSYEGTNTEAF
TRBV2,TRBJ2-3,ASARETRADTQY
TRBV2,TRBJ2-3,ASSKTWLRTDTQY
TRBV4-2,TRBJ1-5,ASSQDLSGVRPQH
TRBV21-1,TRBJ1-5,ASSSFGPGQGFGQPQH